Detailed here is one TCR beta chain. As yet, its antigen is unknown. These data originate in a study of shared clonotypes between healthy human individuals. Study results and caveats: Naive subsets generally had larger estimated richness than memory subsets. Non-shared clonotypes had lower generation probabilities than clonotypes shared by all four sorted-subset donors.

A CD45RA+ naive subset and a CD45RA-negative memory subset were split from CD4+ cells. CDR3 length: 19 amino acids. The germline V and J ends were trimmed by 1 base and 4 bases, with 26 bases remaining between them. The assay was immunoSEQ multiplex PCR, and TCRdb's table has in-frame clones only and misses some. The sample has about 1 million clones; about 84% are singletons. The chain uses TRBV23-1 and TRBJ2-7; D may match TRBD1 or TRBD2 (5 bases each). TRBV23-1 is treated as an ORF (open reading frame) with a function not yet certain. The sequencing sample was made of memory CD4+ T cells from PBMCs. Subset reported: CD45RA-negative fraction. The receptor was derived from a young man in good health. Some clones in this sample may be carry-over from other donors' samples. Written as DNA, the CDR3 is TGCGCCAGCAGTCAATTGTCGGAAAAGGTCGAGGGGCACCCATACGAGCAGTACTTC. This codes for CASSQLSEKVEGHPYEQYF.